The following is a T cell receptor (beta chain) sequence with its context. Its antigen is as yet unknown. Sequencing used immunoSEQ multiplex PCR; TCRdb keeps in-frame clones, though not all of them. The table has more than 150,000 clones, over 80% seen once; the top ten hold 5% to 7.5%. This CDR3 contains 13 residues. The germline V gene has CDR1 SGHAT and CDR2 FQNNGV. Trimming shortened V by 2 bases and J by 2 bases, and 7 bases separated the two germline ends. This specimen belongs to a study of T cell responses to AZD1222 COVID-19 vaccine. Study-wide findings and caveats: Across the whole spike, CD4 TCRs peaked at regions 160-218 and 743-854.

The chain combines TRBV11-2 with TRBJ2-7; D unclear. The receptor comes from an adult in good health. Sequencing used peripheral blood, obtained on day 0 of AZD1222 vaccination. In nucleotides, the CDR3 is TGTGCCAGCAGCTTACGGGCACCCTACGAGCAGTACTTC. It specifies CASSLRAPYEQYF.